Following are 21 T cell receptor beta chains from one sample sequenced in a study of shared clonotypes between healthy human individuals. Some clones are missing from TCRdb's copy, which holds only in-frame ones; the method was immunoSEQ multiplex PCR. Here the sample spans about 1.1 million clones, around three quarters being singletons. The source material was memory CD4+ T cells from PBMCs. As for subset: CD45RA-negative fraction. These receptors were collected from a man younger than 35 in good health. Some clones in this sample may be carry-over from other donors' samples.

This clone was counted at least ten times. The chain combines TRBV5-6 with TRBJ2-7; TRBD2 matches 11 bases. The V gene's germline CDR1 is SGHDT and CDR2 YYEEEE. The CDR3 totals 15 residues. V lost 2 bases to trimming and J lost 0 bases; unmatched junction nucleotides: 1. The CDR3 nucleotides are TGTGCCAGCAGCTTAGGACTAGCGGGCTCCTACGAGCAGTACTTC. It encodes CASSLGLAGSYEQYF.

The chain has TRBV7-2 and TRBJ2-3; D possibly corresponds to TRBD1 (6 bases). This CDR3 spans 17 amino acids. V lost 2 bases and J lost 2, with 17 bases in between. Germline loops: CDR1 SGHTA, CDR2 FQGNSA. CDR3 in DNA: TGTGCCAGCAGCTTACAACTCCAGGGGCCTTACACAGATACGCAGTATTTT. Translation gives CASSLQLQGPYTDTQYF.

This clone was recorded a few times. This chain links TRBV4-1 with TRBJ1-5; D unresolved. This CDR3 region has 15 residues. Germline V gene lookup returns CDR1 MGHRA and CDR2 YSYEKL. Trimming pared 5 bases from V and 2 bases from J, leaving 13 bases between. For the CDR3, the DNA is TGCGCCAGCAGCTATAACTGGGTGGGCAATCAGCCCCAGCATTTT. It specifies CASSYNWVGNQPQHF.

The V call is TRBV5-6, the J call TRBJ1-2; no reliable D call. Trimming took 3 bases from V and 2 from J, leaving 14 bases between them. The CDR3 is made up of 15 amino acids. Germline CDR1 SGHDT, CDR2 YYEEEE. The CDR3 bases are TGTGCCAGCAGCTCCCGACGGATGAAGAACTATGGCTACACCTTC. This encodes CASSSRRMKNYGYTF.

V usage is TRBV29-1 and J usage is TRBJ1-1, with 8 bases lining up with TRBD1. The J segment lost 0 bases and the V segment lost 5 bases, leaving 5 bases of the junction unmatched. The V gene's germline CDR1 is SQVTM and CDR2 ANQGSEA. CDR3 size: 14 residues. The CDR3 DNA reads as TGCAGCGTTCACACAGGGGGAGTGAACACTGAAGCTTTCTTT. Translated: CSVHTGGVNTEAFF.

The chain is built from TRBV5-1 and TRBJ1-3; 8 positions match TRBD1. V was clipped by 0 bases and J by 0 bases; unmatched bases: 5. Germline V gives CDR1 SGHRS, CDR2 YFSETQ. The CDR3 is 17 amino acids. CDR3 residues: CASSLAGQADSGNTIYF. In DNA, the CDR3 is TGCGCCAGCAGCTTGGCGGGACAGGCCGACTCTGGAAACACCATATATTTT.

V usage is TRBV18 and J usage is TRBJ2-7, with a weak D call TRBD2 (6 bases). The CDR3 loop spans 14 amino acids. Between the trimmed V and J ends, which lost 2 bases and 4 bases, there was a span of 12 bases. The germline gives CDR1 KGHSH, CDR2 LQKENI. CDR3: CASSPGTGIYEQYF. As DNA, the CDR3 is TGTGCCAGCTCACCAGGGACTGGGATTTACGAGCAGTACTTC.

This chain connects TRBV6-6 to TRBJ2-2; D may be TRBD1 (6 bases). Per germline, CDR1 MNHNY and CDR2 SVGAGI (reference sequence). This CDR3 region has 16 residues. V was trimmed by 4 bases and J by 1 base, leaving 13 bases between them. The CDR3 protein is CASSSRTAGNTGELFF. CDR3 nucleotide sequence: TGTGCCAGCAGTTCCCGGACAGCAGGGAACACCGGGGAGCTGTTTTTT.

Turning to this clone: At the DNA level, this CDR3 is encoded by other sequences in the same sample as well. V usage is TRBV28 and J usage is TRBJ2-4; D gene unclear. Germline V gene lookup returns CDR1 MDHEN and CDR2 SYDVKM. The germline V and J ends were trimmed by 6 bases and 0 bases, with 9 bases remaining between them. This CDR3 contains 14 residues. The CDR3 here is CASSLGGAKNIQYF. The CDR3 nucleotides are TGTGCCAGCAGCCTGGGCGGAGCCAAAAACATTCAGTACTTC. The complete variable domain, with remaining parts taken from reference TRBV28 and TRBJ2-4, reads DVKVTQSSRYLVKRTGEKVFLECVQDMDHENMFWYRQDPGLGLRLIYFSYDVKMKEKGDIPEGYSVSREKKERFSLILESASTNQTSMYLCASSLGGAKNIQYFGAGTRLSVL.

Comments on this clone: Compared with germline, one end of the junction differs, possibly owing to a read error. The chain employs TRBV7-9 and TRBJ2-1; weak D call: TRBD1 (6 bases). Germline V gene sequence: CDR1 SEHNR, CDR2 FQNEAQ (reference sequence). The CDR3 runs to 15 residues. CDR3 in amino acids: CASSLVPGAYNGQFF. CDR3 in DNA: TGTGCCAGCAGCTTAGTTCCAGGGGCCTACAATGGGCAGTTCTTC.

This CDR3 is CASSQQGLEQYF. CDR3 DNA: TGTGCCAGCAGTCAACAGGGGCTCGAGCAGTACTTC. The genes are TRBV7-3 and TRBJ2-7, with 7 bases identical to TRBD1. Looked up from germline, CDR1 is SGHTA and CDR2 is FQGTGA. J gave up 6 bases and V 6 bases, and 5 bases lay outside the gene matches. This CDR3 spans 12 amino acids.

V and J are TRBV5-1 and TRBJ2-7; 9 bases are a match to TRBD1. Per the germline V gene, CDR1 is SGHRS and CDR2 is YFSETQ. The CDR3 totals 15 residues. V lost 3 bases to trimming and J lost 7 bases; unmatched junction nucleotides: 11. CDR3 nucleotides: TGCGCCAGCAGCTCTACCGGGACAGGGTCAGAAGAGCAGTACTTC. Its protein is CASSSTGTGSEEQYF.

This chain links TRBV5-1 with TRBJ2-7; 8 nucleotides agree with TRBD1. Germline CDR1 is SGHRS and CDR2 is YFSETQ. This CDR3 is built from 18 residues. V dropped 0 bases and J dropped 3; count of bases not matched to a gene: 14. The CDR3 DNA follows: TGCGCCAGCAGCTTGGTGACAGGGGAAGTCTGGGGAGTCTACGAGCAGTACTTC. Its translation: CASSLVTGEVWGVYEQYF.

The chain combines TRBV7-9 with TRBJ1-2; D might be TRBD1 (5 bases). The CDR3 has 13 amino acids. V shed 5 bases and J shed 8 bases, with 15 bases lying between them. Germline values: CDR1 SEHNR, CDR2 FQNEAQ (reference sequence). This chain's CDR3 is CASSPDTDLGYTF. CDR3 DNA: TGTGCCAGCAGCCCGGACACTGACTTAGGCTACACCTTC.

The CDR3 bases are TGTGCCAGCAGCCAACAACCGGGACCCTATGGCTACACCTTC. This encodes CASSQQPGPYGYTF. This sequence joins TRBV27 and TRBJ1-2, with TRBD1 as a possible D gene (5 bases). Trimming removed 6 bases at V and 4 bases at J, with 15 bases between. The CDR3 sequence is 14 residues long. Per the germline V gene, CDR1 is MNHEY and CDR2 is SMNVEV (reference sequence).

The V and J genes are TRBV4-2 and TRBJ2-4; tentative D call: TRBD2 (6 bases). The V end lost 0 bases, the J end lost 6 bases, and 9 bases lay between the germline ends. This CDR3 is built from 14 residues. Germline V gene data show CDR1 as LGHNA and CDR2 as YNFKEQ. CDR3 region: CASSQEEGRNIQYF. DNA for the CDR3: TGTGCCAGCAGCCAAGAGGAGGGGAGAAACATTCAGTACTTC.

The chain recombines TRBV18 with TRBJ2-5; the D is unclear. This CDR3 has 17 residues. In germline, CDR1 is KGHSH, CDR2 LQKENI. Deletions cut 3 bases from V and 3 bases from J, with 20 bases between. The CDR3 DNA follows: TGTGCCAGCTCACCCCCCAGTGGAGCAGTAACTGAAGAGACCCAGTACTTC. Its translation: CASSPPSGAVTEETQYF.

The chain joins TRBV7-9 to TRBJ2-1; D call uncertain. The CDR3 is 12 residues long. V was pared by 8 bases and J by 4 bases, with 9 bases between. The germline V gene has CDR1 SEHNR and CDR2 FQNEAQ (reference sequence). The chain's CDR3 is CASRGVYNEQFF. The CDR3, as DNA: TGTGCCAGCCGTGGAGTGTACAATGAGCAGTTCTTC.

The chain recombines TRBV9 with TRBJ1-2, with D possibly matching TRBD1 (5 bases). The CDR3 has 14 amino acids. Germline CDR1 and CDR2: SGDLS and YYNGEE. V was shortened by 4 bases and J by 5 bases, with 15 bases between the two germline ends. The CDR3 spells CASSSLPEGYGYTF. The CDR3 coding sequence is TGTGCCAGCAGCTCCCTCCCTGAGGGGTATGGCTACACCTTC.

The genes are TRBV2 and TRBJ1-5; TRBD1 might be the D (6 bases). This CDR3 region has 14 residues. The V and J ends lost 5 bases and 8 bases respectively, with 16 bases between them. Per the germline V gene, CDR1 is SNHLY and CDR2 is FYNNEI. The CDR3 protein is CASSTQGFYEPQHF. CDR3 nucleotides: TGTGCCAGCAGTACGCAGGGGTTCTATGAGCCCCAGCATTTT.

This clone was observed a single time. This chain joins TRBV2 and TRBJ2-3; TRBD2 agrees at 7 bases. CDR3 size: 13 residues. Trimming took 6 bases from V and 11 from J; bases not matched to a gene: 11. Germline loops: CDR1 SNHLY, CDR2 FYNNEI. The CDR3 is CASSGEAGWGQYF. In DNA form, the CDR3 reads TGTGCCAGCAGCGGAGAAGCGGGGTGGGGGCAGTATTTT.